This TCR beta chain derives from a study of blood T cell repertoires in COVID-19. Assay: immunoSEQ multiplex PCR; the TCRdb copy retains only in-frame clones and omits some. The sample contains about 370,000 clones, roughly 90% of which appear only once. After removal of 1 base from V and 6 bases from J, the junction contained 5 bases not matched to a gene. The CDR3 covers 16 residues. Germline loops: CDR1 SGHNT, CDR2 YENEEA. The rearrangement uses TRBV11-3 and TRBJ2-2; TRBD2 aligns across 10 bases. Sequencing input: peripheral blood. This sequence was found in a woman aged 25 to 39 with COVID-19, enrolled during active disease. The CDR3 region has the DNA TGTGCCAGCAGCTTAGGCGCTAGCGGGAGCCCCGGGGAGCTGTTTTTT. It translates to CASSLGASGSPGELFF.